A selection of T cell receptor beta chains follows, all from one sample in a study of OX40 agonist ivuxolimab in advanced cancers. Sequenced by immunoSEQ multiplex PCR; TCRdb stores in-frame clones only, minus some. The repertoire includes some 67,000 clones, around nine tenths of them detected once, and approximately 0.25% sits in the top ten. The source was CD4+ or CD8+ T cells sorted from blood, collected in a trial of the OX40 agonist ivuxolimab. These TCRs come from an adult with an advanced solid tumor such as melanoma, head and neck, liver or kidney cancer. CDR3s include the opening cysteine and the closing phenylalanine or tryptophan. Each record gives: D gene, J gene, CDR3 length, V gene, clone size, CDR3 protein, CDR3 DNA. The D gene is left open where the match is weak. Clone size is given for some rows only: seen once, a few or many times, or a class if the clone is expanded.

d_gene: -
j_gene: TRBJ1-1
len: 15
v_gene: TRBV5-4
abundance: -
CDR3aa: CASSLKMTGIDEAFF
CDR3nt: TGTGCCAGCAGCTTAAAGATGACAGGTATAGATGAAGCTTTCTTT

d_gene: -
j_gene: TRBJ2-2
len: 9
v_gene: TRBV21-1
abundance: -
CDR3aa: CPSPGELFF
CDR3nt: TGCCCAAGTCCCGGGGAGCTGTTTTTT

d_gene: -
j_gene: TRBJ2-7
len: 13
v_gene: TRBV28
abundance: -
CDR3aa: CASRPGTSYEQYF
CDR3nt: TGTGCCAGCAGGCCCGGGACGTCCTACGAGCAGTACTTC

d_gene: -
j_gene: TRBJ2-7
len: 16
v_gene: TRBV9
abundance: -
CDR3aa: CASSVGSGSGDSEQYF
CDR3nt: TGTGCCAGCAGCGTAGGGTCGGGCTCGGGTGATAGCGAGCAGTACTTC

d_gene: TRBD1
j_gene: TRBJ2-5
len: 15
v_gene: TRBV15
abundance: -
CDR3aa: CATSKLQGRQETQYF
CDR3nt: TGTGCCACCAGCAAGTTACAGGGGCGCCAAGAGACCCAGTACTTC

d_gene: TRBD1
j_gene: TRBJ1-1
len: 15
v_gene: TRBV7-8
abundance: once
CDR3aa: CASSFTDRGGTEAFF
CDR3nt: TGTGCCAGCAGCTTTACGGACAGGGGAGGCACTGAAGCTTTCTTT

d_gene: -
j_gene: TRBJ1-5
len: 13
v_gene: TRBV4-1
abundance: -
CDR3aa: CASSQVGREPQHF
CDR3nt: TGCGCCAGCAGCCAAGTTGGGCGTGAGCCCCAGCATTTT

d_gene: -
j_gene: TRBJ1-2
len: 16
v_gene: TRBV19
abundance: once
CDR3aa: CASRPKPESVYYGYTF
CDR3nt: TGTGCCAGTAGACCGAAACCCGAAAGCGTCTACTATGGCTACACCTTC

d_gene: -
j_gene: TRBJ1-2
len: 14
v_gene: TRBV18
abundance: few
CDR3aa: CASSPRDTGSGYTF
CDR3nt: TGTGCCAGCTCACCACGTGATACAGGGAGCGGCTACACCTTC

d_gene: -
j_gene: TRBJ2-3
len: 15
v_gene: TRBV21-1
abundance: -
CDR3aa: CASSKETESTDTQYF
CDR3nt: TGTGCCAGCAGCAAAGAGACAGAAAGCACAGATACGCAGTATTTT

d_gene: -
j_gene: TRBJ1-2
len: 13
v_gene: TRBV11-2
abundance: once
CDR3aa: CASSPAGRMGYTF
CDR3nt: TGTGCCAGCAGCCCTGCAGGGCGCATGGGCTACACCTTC

d_gene: -
j_gene: TRBJ2-7
len: 11
v_gene: TRBV20-1
abundance: -
CDR3aa: CSAKGVLEQYF
CDR3nt: TGCAGTGCAAAAGGGGTATTAGAGCAGTACTTC

d_gene: -
j_gene: TRBJ1-1
len: 16
v_gene: TRBV9
abundance: -
CDR3aa: CASRGPGPGAHTEAFF
CDR3nt: TGTGCCAGCAGAGGTCCGGGACCCGGAGCGCACACTGAAGCTTTCTTT

d_gene: TRBD2
j_gene: TRBJ2-3
len: 17
v_gene: TRBV7-2
abundance: -
CDR3aa: CASSFGLAGGYTDTQYF
CDR3nt: TGTGCCAGCAGCTTTGGACTAGCGGGGGGATACACAGATACGCAGTATTTT

d_gene: TRBD2
j_gene: TRBJ2-7
len: 17
v_gene: TRBV4-1
abundance: few
CDR3aa: CASSQVILAGGRYEQYF
CDR3nt: TGCGCCAGCAGCCAGGTAATCCTAGCGGGGGGTCGCTACGAGCAGTACTTC

d_gene: -
j_gene: TRBJ2-5
len: 13
v_gene: TRBV2
abundance: -
CDR3aa: CASITSLQETQYF
CDR3nt: TGTGCCAGCATTACTAGCCTCCAAGAGACCCAGTACTTC

d_gene: TRBD2
j_gene: TRBJ2-3
len: 16
v_gene: TRBV9
abundance: -
CDR3aa: CASSVEGLADTDTQYF
CDR3nt: TGTGCCAGCAGCGTAGAAGGTCTAGCGGACACAGATACGCAGTATTTT

d_gene: -
j_gene: TRBJ2-1
len: 13
v_gene: TRBV9
abundance: -
CDR3aa: CASSVGGNNEQFF
CDR3nt: TGTGCCAGCAGCGTAGGGGGTAACAATGAGCAGTTCTTC

d_gene: -
j_gene: TRBJ2-7
len: 13
v_gene: TRBV7-2
abundance: -
CDR3aa: CASSFTSLYEQYF
CDR3nt: TGTGCCAGCAGCTTTACTAGCTTGTACGAGCAGTACTTC

d_gene: -
j_gene: TRBJ2-7
len: 12
v_gene: TRBV6-1
abundance: -
CDR3aa: CASSESSYEQYF
CDR3nt: TGTGCCAGCAGTGAAAGCTCCTACGAGCAGTACTTC

d_gene: TRBD2
j_gene: TRBJ2-2
len: 20
v_gene: TRBV7-3
abundance: -
CDR3aa: CASSLTGRSGIPRATGELFF
CDR3nt: TGTGCCAGCAGCTTAACCGGACGTAGCGGGATTCCCCGAGCCACCGGGGAGCTGTTTTTT

d_gene: TRBD2
j_gene: TRBJ2-3
len: 16
v_gene: TRBV29-1
abundance: -
CDR3aa: CSVVFPGGPGTDTQYF
CDR3nt: TGCAGCGTTGTGTTCCCGGGAGGGCCGGGAACAGATACGCAGTATTTT

d_gene: TRBD1
j_gene: TRBJ2-7
len: 15
v_gene: TRBV19
abundance: -
CDR3aa: CASSPRDRGNHEQYF
CDR3nt: TGTGCCAGTAGTCCCCGGGACAGGGGGAACCACGAGCAGTACTTC

d_gene: TRBD2
j_gene: TRBJ2-7
len: 18
v_gene: TRBV28
abundance: -
CDR3aa: CASTKNPGLAGPSYEQYF
CDR3nt: TGTGCCAGCACCAAAAACCCGGGACTAGCGGGACCATCCTACGAGCAGTACTTC

d_gene: TRBD2
j_gene: TRBJ2-7
len: 14
v_gene: TRBV5-1
abundance: -
CDR3aa: CASSLDPSGSEQYF
CDR3nt: TGCGCCAGCAGCTTGGATCCTAGCGGGTCCGAGCAGTACTTC

d_gene: -
j_gene: TRBJ1-2
len: 14
v_gene: TRBV6-6
abundance: -
CDR3aa: CASSYAYSGDGYTF
CDR3nt: TGTGCCAGCAGTTACGCTTACTCCGGGGACGGCTACACCTTC

d_gene: TRBD2
j_gene: TRBJ2-5
len: 16
v_gene: TRBV4-2
abundance: -
CDR3aa: CASSRLAGGAQETQYF
CDR3nt: TGTGCCAGCAGCCGACTAGCGGGGGGCGCCCAAGAGACCCAGTACTTC

d_gene: TRBD1
j_gene: TRBJ2-7
len: 14
v_gene: TRBV7-2
abundance: -
CDR3aa: CASSLGTGPYEQYF
CDR3nt: TGTGCCAGCAGCTTAGGGACAGGGCCCTACGAGCAGTACTTC

d_gene: TRBD1
j_gene: TRBJ1-2
len: 12
v_gene: TRBV27
abundance: -
CDR3aa: CASRRGVYGYTF
CDR3nt: TGTGCCAGCCGCAGGGGGGTCTATGGCTACACCTTC

d_gene: -
j_gene: TRBJ2-2
len: 15
v_gene: TRBV7-9
abundance: -
CDR3aa: CASGAQRINTGELFF
CDR3nt: TGTGCCAGCGGGGCCCAGCGGATAAACACCGGGGAGCTGTTTTTT

d_gene: TRBD2
j_gene: TRBJ2-1
len: 14
v_gene: TRBV6-6
abundance: -
CDR3aa: CASSTSGIYNEQFF
CDR3nt: TGTGCCAGCAGTACTAGCGGGATTTACAATGAGCAGTTCTTC

d_gene: -
j_gene: TRBJ2-1
len: 12
v_gene: TRBV6-9
abundance: -
CDR3aa: CARDLGYNEQFF
CDR3nt: TGTGCACGGGACTTGGGCTACAATGAGCAGTTCTTC

d_gene: -
j_gene: TRBJ2-3
len: 15
v_gene: TRBV29-1
abundance: -
CDR3aa: CSVGGGRGPTDTQYF
CDR3nt: TGCAGCGTTGGTGGCGGGCGAGGGCCCACAGATACGCAGTATTTT

d_gene: -
j_gene: TRBJ2-5
len: 15
v_gene: TRBV5-1
abundance: -
CDR3aa: CASSERTDRLETQYF
CDR3nt: TGCGCCAGCAGCGAAAGGACAGATCGATTGGAGACCCAGTACTTC

d_gene: -
j_gene: TRBJ2-1
len: 12
v_gene: TRBV7-2
abundance: -
CDR3aa: CASSPWANEQFF
CDR3nt: TGTGCCAGCAGCCCCTGGGCGAATGAGCAGTTCTTC

d_gene: TRBD2
j_gene: TRBJ2-1
len: 16
v_gene: TRBV19
abundance: once
CDR3aa: CASSIGRLAGHNEQFF
CDR3nt: TGTGCCAGTAGTATCGGTAGACTAGCGGGGCACAATGAGCAGTTCTTC

d_gene: TRBD1
j_gene: TRBJ2-5
len: 15
v_gene: TRBV29-1
abundance: -
CDR3aa: CSVGQGSLSVGTQYF
CDR3nt: TGCAGCGTGGGACAGGGGAGTTTAAGTGTGGGGACCCAGTACTTC

d_gene: TRBD2
j_gene: TRBJ2-1
len: 15
v_gene: TRBV7-7
abundance: -
CDR3aa: CASSLGLAGYNEQFF
CDR3nt: TGTGCCAGCAGCTTAGGACTAGCGGGCTACAATGAGCAGTTCTTC

d_gene: -
j_gene: TRBJ2-3
len: 15
v_gene: TRBV2
abundance: -
CDR3aa: CASSVGFTAGDTQYF
CDR3nt: TGTGCCAGCAGTGTGGGCTTTACGGCTGGCGATACGCAGTATTTT

d_gene: -
j_gene: TRBJ2-1
len: 15
v_gene: TRBV18
abundance: -
CDR3aa: CASSPYGVPEDEQFF
CDR3nt: TGTGCCAGCTCACCGTATGGGGTCCCTGAGGATGAGCAGTTCTTC

d_gene: TRBD1
j_gene: TRBJ2-7
len: 14
v_gene: TRBV11-3
abundance: -
CDR3aa: CASSFGQASHEQYF
CDR3nt: TGTGCCAGCAGCTTCGGACAGGCTAGCCACGAGCAGTACTTC

d_gene: -
j_gene: TRBJ1-5
len: 14
v_gene: TRBV10-3
abundance: medium-sized
CDR3aa: CAISGAGSNQPQHF
CDR3nt: TGTGCCATCAGTGGGGCAGGTAGCAATCAGCCCCAGCATTTT

d_gene: -
j_gene: TRBJ2-3
len: 14
v_gene: TRBV19
abundance: -
CDR3aa: CASSTGLSTDTQYF
CDR3nt: TGTGCCAGTAGTACGGGACTGAGCACAGATACGCAGTATTTT

d_gene: -
j_gene: TRBJ2-7
len: 13
v_gene: TRBV18
abundance: -
CDR3aa: CASSPRESYEQYF
CDR3nt: TGTGCCAGCTCACCACGGGAGTCGTACGAGCAGTACTTC

d_gene: TRBD1
j_gene: TRBJ2-5
len: 14
v_gene: TRBV7-8
abundance: -
CDR3aa: CASSWEGGPGTQYF
CDR3nt: TGTGCCAGCAGTTGGGAAGGGGGCCCAGGGACCCAGTACTTC